This TCR beta chain derives from a study of CD8+CD57+ T cells in acquired aplastic anemia. Study-level information: Sorted CD4+ and CD8+ cells yielded roughly 3.5 ug of DNA on average.

The TCR beta profiling, which covered VDJ combination and CDR3 sequence, was carried out using genomic DNA as the template. TCRdb re-called the reads through MiXCR, storing one row per CDR3 protein. The table has more than 150,000 distinct CDR3 sequences, approximately 48% seen once. Patients who underwent sequencing had shown CD8+CD57+ cell expansion by flow cytometry. This CDR3 has 12 residues. Per the germline V gene, CDR1 is MNHEY and CDR2 is SVGAGI. V was trimmed by 4 bases and J by 14 bases, leaving 16 bases between them. With regard to this clonotype: The antigen is unknown. It may be a read error: a sequence one base away is much more abundant.

Overall study results and limits: A significant difference in CD8+ Simpson's diversity between patients and controls was not found.

The rearrangement links TRBV6-5 to TRBJ2-3; D might be TRBD1 or TRBD2, each matching 5 bases. The sequencing sample was made of sorted CD4+, CD8+, or CD8+CD57+ T cells (not recorded which) from PBMCs. The sequence was collected from a human donor with aplastic anemia. The DNA of the CDR3 is TGTGCCAGCAGTTCCGGGGCTCCAGTCGCGTATTTT. Encoded protein: CASSSGAPVAYF.